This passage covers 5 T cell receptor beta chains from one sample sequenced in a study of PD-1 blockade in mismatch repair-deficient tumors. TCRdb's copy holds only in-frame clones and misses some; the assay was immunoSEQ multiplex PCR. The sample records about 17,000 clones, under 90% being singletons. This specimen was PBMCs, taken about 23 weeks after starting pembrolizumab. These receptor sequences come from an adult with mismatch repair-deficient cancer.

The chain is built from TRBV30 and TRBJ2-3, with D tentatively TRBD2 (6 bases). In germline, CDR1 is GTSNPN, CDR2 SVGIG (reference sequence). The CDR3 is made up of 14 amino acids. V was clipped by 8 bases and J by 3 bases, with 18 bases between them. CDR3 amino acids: CAGGLGGGTDTQYF. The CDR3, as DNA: TGTGCCGGGGGACTCGGTGGGGGGACAGATACGCAGTATTTT.

The DNA for the CDR3 is TGTGCCAGCAGTCCCGGGGGGGTACCTAATGAAAAACTGTTTTTT. Protein product: CASSPGGVPNEKLFF. This sequence joins TRBV27 and TRBJ1-4, with a tentative D call TRBD1 (5 bases). The CDR3 runs to 15 residues. Germline V lookup: CDR1 MNHEY, CDR2 SMNVEV (reference sequence). The V gene lost 5 bases and the J gene lost 3 bases, with 13 bases spanning the gap. Based on the CDR3 plus reference TRBV27 and TRBJ1-4, the full variable domain is EAQVTQNPRYLITVTGKKLTVTCSQNMNHEYMSWYRQDPGLGLRQIYYSMNVEVTDKGDVPEGYKVSRKEKRNFPLILESPSPNQTSLYFCASSPGGVPNEKLFFGSGTQLSVL.

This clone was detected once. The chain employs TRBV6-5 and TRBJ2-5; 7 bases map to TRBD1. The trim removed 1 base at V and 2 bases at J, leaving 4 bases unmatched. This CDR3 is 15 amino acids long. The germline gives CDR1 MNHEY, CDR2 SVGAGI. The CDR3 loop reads CASSYWGQSQETQYF. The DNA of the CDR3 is TGTGCCAGCAGTTACTGGGGACAGTCACAAGAGACCCAGTACTTC.

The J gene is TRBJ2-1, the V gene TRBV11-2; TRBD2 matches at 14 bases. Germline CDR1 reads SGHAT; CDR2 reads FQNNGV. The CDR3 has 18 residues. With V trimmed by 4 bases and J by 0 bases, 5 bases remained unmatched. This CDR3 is CASSSGTSGSNSYNEQFF. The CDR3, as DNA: TGTGCCAGCAGCTCCGGGACTAGCGGGAGCAACTCCTACAATGAGCAGTTCTTC.

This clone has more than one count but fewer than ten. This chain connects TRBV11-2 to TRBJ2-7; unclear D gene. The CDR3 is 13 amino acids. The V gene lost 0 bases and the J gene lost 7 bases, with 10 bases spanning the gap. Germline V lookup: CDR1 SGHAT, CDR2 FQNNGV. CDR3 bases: TGTGCCAGCAGCTTAGATCGGTCTCTGGAGCAGTACTTC. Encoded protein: CASSLDRSLEQYF.